This T cell receptor (beta chain) was sequenced during a study of blood T cell repertoires in COVID-19. Sequencing used immunoSEQ multiplex PCR; TCRdb keeps in-frame clones, though not all of them. The table includes about 210,000 clones, roughly 85% detected once. The V gene's germline CDR1 is MNHNY and CDR2 SVGAGI (reference sequence). The CDR3 has 14 residues. The V end was cut by 2 bases, the J end by 7 bases, with 14 bases between. The sequence was obtained from a woman aged 70-85 years with COVID-19, enrolled during active disease. Material for sequencing was peripheral blood. The V call is TRBV6-6, the J call TRBJ1-1; D perhaps matches TRBD1 (6 bases). This chain's CDR3 is CASSYVRDKSEAFF. DNA of the CDR3: TGTGCCAGCAGTTACGTCCGGGACAAGAGTGAAGCTTTCTTT.